This record looks at one TCR beta chain sequence and its context. This sample was included in a study of blood T cell repertoires in COVID-19. Study-wide background: The United States, Italy and Spain supplied acute and convalescent COVID-19 samples. The cDNA or gDNA used as material had been derived from T cells, B-cell-depleted T cells, or PBMCs.

As handled by the study authors: Reference gene primer amplification in the assay estimated nucleated cell counts. Sequencing used immunoSEQ multiplex PCR; TCRdb keeps in-frame clones, though not all of them. V and J calls and clone size are given by that table; D and trimming were obtained from the DNA. The data contain roughly 80,000 clones, 80% to 90% of them seen just once; the ten biggest clones take up roughly 4.8%. Between the trimmed V and J ends, which lost 2 bases and 7 bases, there was a span of 15 bases. Germline V gene lookup returns CDR1 SGDLS and CDR2 YYNGEE. CDR3 length equals 15 residues.

The source is a woman older than 75 with acute or convalescent COVID-19. The chain is built from TRBV9 and TRBJ2-2; D possibly corresponds to TRBD2 (6 bases). Sequenced material: peripheral blood. CDR3 DNA: TGTGCCAGCAGCGTCGACGGAGGGCCATACGGGGAGCTGTTTTTT. It specifies CASSVDGGPYGELFF.